A selection of T cell receptor beta chains follows, all from one sample in a study of cytomegalovirus exposure and HLA in healthy donors. Measured with immunoSEQ multiplex PCR; TCRdb has only the in-frame clones, and not every one. The sample holds 85,000 to 100,000 clones, approximately 81% seen once. The sequencing input was PBMCs. These receptors all come from a woman aged 35 to 49 in good health and CMV-seropositive. CDR3s include the opening cysteine and the closing phenylalanine or tryptophan. Fields, in order: CDR3 length, J gene, clone size, D gene, V gene, CDR3 protein, CDR3 DNA. D genes are given only for firm matches. Clone size is given for some rows only: seen once, a few or many times, or a class if the clone is expanded.

cdr3_length: 15
j_call: TRBJ2-3
clone_size: .
d_call: .
v_call: TRBV19
cdr3_aa: CASSIDGVSTDTQYF
cdr3_nt: TGTGCCAGTAGTATAGACGGGGTAAGCACAGATACGCAGTATTTT

cdr3_length: 14
j_call: TRBJ1-1
clone_size: once
d_call: .
v_call: TRBV7-8
cdr3_aa: CASSLRETAAEAFF
cdr3_nt: TGTGCCAGCAGCTTACGCGAGACGGCGGCTGAAGCTTTCTTT

cdr3_length: 13
j_call: TRBJ2-5
clone_size: few
d_call: TRBD2
v_call: TRBV29-1
cdr3_aa: CSVVVTSSETQYF
cdr3_nt: TGCAGCGTGGTGGTGACTAGCTCGGAGACCCAGTACTTC

cdr3_length: 13
j_call: TRBJ2-7
clone_size: once
d_call: TRBD1
v_call: TRBV5-4
cdr3_aa: CASSLPGGYEQYF
cdr3_nt: TGTGCCAGCAGCTTGCCAGGGGGCTACGAGCAGTACTTC

cdr3_length: 16
j_call: TRBJ1-2
clone_size: .
d_call: TRBD1
v_call: TRBV5-4
cdr3_aa: CASSSPTSGTGYGYTF
cdr3_nt: TGTGCCAGCAGCTCTCCCACCTCCGGGACAGGCTATGGCTACACCTTC

cdr3_length: 12
j_call: TRBJ2-7
clone_size: many
d_call: .
v_call: TRBV6-9
cdr3_aa: CASHLSGYEQYF
cdr3_nt: TGTGCCAGCCACTTATCCGGGTACGAGCAGTACTTC

cdr3_length: 20
j_call: TRBJ2-1
clone_size: few
d_call: TRBD1
v_call: TRBV4-1
cdr3_aa: CASSQGVIRGQGPSYNEQFF
cdr3_nt: TGCGCCAGCAGCCAAGGGGTAATCCGGGGACAGGGACCTTCCTACAATGAGCAGTTCTTC

cdr3_length: 16
j_call: TRBJ2-5
clone_size: few
d_call: .
v_call: TRBV25-1
cdr3_aa: CASSEGDTIWGGTQYF
cdr3_nt: TGTGCCAGCAGTGAAGGGGACACTATTTGGGGGGGGACCCAGTACTTC

cdr3_length: 15
j_call: TRBJ2-7
clone_size: .
d_call: .
v_call: TRBV6-5
cdr3_aa: CASSYSISGVYEQYF
cdr3_nt: TGTGCCAGCAGTTACTCGATTTCAGGGGTTTACGAGCAGTACTTC

cdr3_length: 13
j_call: TRBJ2-2
clone_size: .
d_call: .
v_call: TRBV28
cdr3_aa: CASNTGNTGELFF
cdr3_nt: TGTGCCAGCAACACAGGAAACACCGGGGAGCTGTTTTTT

cdr3_length: 15
j_call: TRBJ1-2
clone_size: .
d_call: .
v_call: TRBV6-1
cdr3_aa: CASSEAGRVTGGYTF
cdr3_nt: TGTGCCAGCAGTGAAGCGGGCAGGGTAACAGGTGGCTACACCTTC

cdr3_length: 13
j_call: TRBJ2-5
clone_size: .
d_call: .
v_call: TRBV29-1
cdr3_aa: CSVESRERETQYF
cdr3_nt: TGCAGCGTTGAATCTCGGGAGCGGGAGACCCAGTACTTC

cdr3_length: 17
j_call: TRBJ2-5
clone_size: .
d_call: TRBD2
v_call: TRBV7-9
cdr3_aa: CASSTRWTSGSSETQYF
cdr3_nt: TGTGCCAGCAGTACCCGATGGACTAGCGGGAGTTCGGAGACCCAGTACTTC

cdr3_length: 15
j_call: TRBJ1-1
clone_size: .
d_call: .
v_call: TRBV5-1
cdr3_aa: CASSDDRRGVTEAFF
cdr3_nt: TGCGCCAGCAGCGATGATCGGCGAGGAGTCACTGAAGCTTTCTTT

cdr3_length: 14
j_call: TRBJ2-2
clone_size: .
d_call: .
v_call: TRBV5-1
cdr3_aa: CASSLEGGTGELFF
cdr3_nt: TGCGCCAGCAGCTTGGAAGGCGGTACCGGGGAGCTGTTTTTT

cdr3_length: 14
j_call: TRBJ1-5
clone_size: few
d_call: .
v_call: TRBV4-1
cdr3_aa: CASSQPGANQPQHF
cdr3_nt: TGCGCCAGCAGCCAACCAGGGGCCAATCAGCCCCAGCATTTT

cdr3_length: 14
j_call: TRBJ1-5
clone_size: once
d_call: .
v_call: TRBV2
cdr3_aa: CASSGSRGNQPQHF
cdr3_nt: TGTGCCAGCAGTGGAAGCCGGGGCAATCAGCCCCAGCATTTT

cdr3_length: 16
j_call: TRBJ1-1
clone_size: .
d_call: TRBD1
v_call: TRBV6-6
cdr3_aa: CASSYPTGRTNTEAFF
cdr3_nt: TGTGCCAGCAGTTACCCGACAGGGCGGACGAACACTGAAGCTTTCTTT

cdr3_length: 14
j_call: TRBJ2-2
clone_size: .
d_call: TRBD2
v_call: TRBV15
cdr3_aa: CATSLAGGVGELFF
cdr3_nt: TGTGCCACCAGCCTAGCGGGAGGGGTCGGGGAGCTGTTTTTT

cdr3_length: 13
j_call: TRBJ1-2
clone_size: .
d_call: .
v_call: TRBV4-1
cdr3_aa: CASSRGDGPIYTF
cdr3_nt: TGCGCCAGCAGCCGGGGGGACGGTCCCATTTACACCTTC

cdr3_length: 15
j_call: TRBJ2-2
clone_size: .
d_call: TRBD2
v_call: TRBV6-4
cdr3_aa: CASSDSTSGSSELFF
cdr3_nt: TGTGCCAGCAGTGACTCGACTAGCGGGAGTAGCGAGCTGTTTTTT

cdr3_length: 15
j_call: TRBJ1-2
clone_size: .
d_call: TRBD1
v_call: TRBV9
cdr3_aa: CASSPRGTGIYGYTF
cdr3_nt: TGTGCCAGCAGTCCTAGAGGGACAGGTATTTATGGCTACACCTTC

cdr3_length: 13
j_call: TRBJ1-5
clone_size: .
d_call: TRBD1
v_call: TRBV30
cdr3_aa: CAWSGQVNQPQHF
cdr3_nt: TGTGCCTGGAGCGGACAGGTCAATCAGCCCCAGCATTTT

cdr3_length: 15
j_call: TRBJ2-7
clone_size: .
d_call: .
v_call: TRBV5-6
cdr3_aa: CASSLARVFSYEQYF
cdr3_nt: TGTGCCAGCAGCTTGGCCAGGGTATTCTCCTACGAGCAGTACTTC

cdr3_length: 14
j_call: TRBJ2-3
clone_size: .
d_call: .
v_call: TRBV7-8
cdr3_aa: CASIRSGAGDTQYF
cdr3_nt: TGTGCCAGCATCAGAAGCGGTGCAGGAGATACGCAGTATTTT

cdr3_length: 14
j_call: TRBJ2-5
clone_size: few
d_call: TRBD1
v_call: TRBV27
cdr3_aa: CASSFRQGRETQYF
cdr3_nt: TGTGCCAGCAGTTTTCGACAGGGAAGAGAGACCCAGTACTTC

cdr3_length: 15
j_call: TRBJ2-7
clone_size: .
d_call: .
v_call: TRBV7-6
cdr3_aa: CASSRGAGLSYEQYF
cdr3_nt: TGTGCCAGCAGCCGCGGGGCAGGCCTTTCCTACGAGCAGTACTTC

cdr3_length: 16
j_call: TRBJ2-2
clone_size: .
d_call: .
v_call: TRBV27
cdr3_aa: CASSLGAPDGTGELFF
cdr3_nt: TGTGCCAGCAGTTTAGGGGCTCCGGATGGCACCGGGGAGCTGTTTTTT

cdr3_length: 18
j_call: TRBJ1-4
clone_size: few
d_call: TRBD1
v_call: TRBV6-1
cdr3_aa: CASSELVQGLSTNEKLFF
cdr3_nt: TGTGCCAGCAGTGAACTGGTACAGGGGCTATCAACTAATGAAAAACTGTTTTTT

cdr3_length: 14
j_call: TRBJ2-7
clone_size: .
d_call: .
v_call: TRBV27
cdr3_aa: CASSPNRGGYEQYF
cdr3_nt: TGTGCCAGCAGTCCCAACAGAGGGGGCTACGAGCAGTACTTC

cdr3_length: 14
j_call: TRBJ2-5
clone_size: .
d_call: .
v_call: TRBV5-1
cdr3_aa: CASSLTGSWETQYF
cdr3_nt: TGCGCCAGCAGCTTGACAGGGTCGTGGGAGACCCAGTACTTC

cdr3_length: 15
j_call: TRBJ1-3
clone_size: once
d_call: TRBD1
v_call: TRBV5-1
cdr3_aa: CASSTKTGVGNTIYF
cdr3_nt: TGCGCCAGCAGCACGAAAACAGGGGTCGGAAACACCATATATTTT

cdr3_length: 12
j_call: TRBJ2-5
clone_size: .
d_call: .
v_call: TRBV28
cdr3_aa: CASRDYQETQYF
cdr3_nt: TGTGCCAGCAGGGACTACCAAGAGACCCAGTACTTC

cdr3_length: 13
j_call: TRBJ2-3
clone_size: .
d_call: .
v_call: TRBV9
cdr3_aa: CASSVAGSDTQYF
cdr3_nt: TGTGCCAGCAGCGTCGCAGGGTCAGATACGCAGTATTTT

cdr3_length: 16
j_call: TRBJ2-2
clone_size: .
d_call: TRBD2
v_call: TRBV5-6
cdr3_aa: CASSIETSGIIRELFF
cdr3_nt: TGTGCCAGCAGCATCGAGACTAGCGGGATTATCCGGGAGCTGTTTTTT

cdr3_length: 15
j_call: TRBJ2-1
clone_size: .
d_call: TRBD1
v_call: TRBV29-1
cdr3_aa: CSVFAGTGGLDEQFF
cdr3_nt: TGCAGCGTCTTTGCCGGGACAGGGGGCCTCGATGAGCAGTTCTTC

cdr3_length: 15
j_call: TRBJ2-7
clone_size: .
d_call: .
v_call: TRBV5-5
cdr3_aa: CASSLNHQGSYEQYF
cdr3_nt: TGTGCCAGCAGCTTGAATCACCAGGGCTCCTACGAGCAGTACTTC

cdr3_length: 18
j_call: TRBJ2-6
clone_size: few
d_call: .
v_call: TRBV15
cdr3_aa: CATSRAVTGVPGANVLTF
cdr3_nt: TGTGCCACCAGCAGAGCGGTGACAGGCGTACCTGGGGCCAACGTCCTGACTTTC

cdr3_length: 14
j_call: TRBJ2-2
clone_size: .
d_call: .
v_call: TRBV6-5
cdr3_aa: CASSWTSLAGELFF
cdr3_nt: TGTGCCAGCAGTTGGACTTCCCTTGCCGGGGAGCTGTTTTTT

cdr3_length: 14
j_call: TRBJ1-1
clone_size: .
d_call: .
v_call: TRBV23-1
cdr3_aa: CASSQGAGVAEAFF
cdr3_nt: TGCGCCAGCAGTCAAGGGGCGGGGGTCGCTGAAGCTTTCTTT

cdr3_length: 16
j_call: TRBJ2-7
clone_size: .
d_call: TRBD2
v_call: TRBV5-4
cdr3_aa: CASSLVPSGSGYEQYF
cdr3_nt: TGTGCCAGCAGCTTAGTACCTAGCGGGAGTGGATACGAGCAGTACTTC

cdr3_length: 16
j_call: TRBJ1-1
clone_size: .
d_call: .
v_call: TRBV7-9
cdr3_aa: CASSLVYGQPNTEAFF
cdr3_nt: TGTGCCAGCAGCTTAGTGTATGGGCAGCCGAACACTGAAGCTTTCTTT

cdr3_length: 16
j_call: TRBJ1-3
clone_size: .
d_call: TRBD1
v_call: TRBV5-1
cdr3_aa: CASSLAYTGAGNTIYF
cdr3_nt: TGCGCCAGCAGCTTGGCCTACACAGGGGCTGGAAACACCATATATTTT

cdr3_length: 12
j_call: TRBJ2-1
clone_size: few
d_call: .
v_call: TRBV11-2
cdr3_aa: CAILRGGEEQFF
cdr3_nt: TGTGCCATCTTACGTGGCGGAGAGGAGCAGTTCTTC

cdr3_length: 15
j_call: TRBJ2-7
clone_size: .
d_call: TRBD2
v_call: TRBV9
cdr3_aa: CASSPPSGRAGEQYF
cdr3_nt: TGTGCCAGCAGCCCCCCAAGCGGGAGGGCCGGCGAGCAGTACTTC

cdr3_length: 12
j_call: TRBJ2-5
clone_size: .
d_call: .
v_call: TRBV11-2
cdr3_aa: CASSFQGETQYF
cdr3_nt: TGTGCCAGCAGCTTCCAGGGAGAGACCCAGTACTTC

cdr3_length: 12
j_call: TRBJ2-7
clone_size: .
d_call: TRBD1
v_call: TRBV6-6
cdr3_aa: CASSKGQYEQYF
cdr3_nt: TGTGCCAGCAGCAAGGGACAGTACGAGCAGTACTTC

cdr3_length: 13
j_call: TRBJ1-1
clone_size: .
d_call: .
v_call: TRBV30
cdr3_aa: CAWSAHGNTEAFF
cdr3_nt: TGTGCCTGGAGTGCGCACGGGAACACTGAAGCTTTCTTT